These 27 T cell receptor beta chains were all obtained from the same sample, sequenced in a study of blood T cell repertoires in COVID-19. The protocol was immunoSEQ multiplex PCR, while the TCRdb copy is restricted to in-frame clones and leaves out a portion. This sample has some 250,000 clones, with about 80% found just once. Sample: peripheral blood. These receptors all come from a woman aged 80 or over with acute or convalescent COVID-19.

V gene TRBV30 combines with J gene TRBJ2-6, with TRBD1 matching 8 bases. The J segment lost 0 bases and the V segment lost 1 base, leaving 8 bases of the junction unmatched. Germline loops: CDR1 GTSNPN, CDR2 SVGIG (reference sequence). This CDR3 is built from 18 residues. CDR3 coding DNA: TGTGCCTGGAGTGGAGGACAGGGAAAGAGCTCTGGGGCCAACGTCCTGACTTTC. Translating it yields CAWSGGQGKSSGANVLTF.

This clone has a handful of counts. The chain employs TRBV3-1 (or the pseudogene TRBV3-2) and TRBJ2-7, with TRBD2 matching over 8 bases. V shed 1 base and J 2 bases; nucleotides not matched to a gene: 1. Germline values: CDR1 LGHDT, CDR2 YNNKEL (reference sequence). The CDR3 sequence is 14 residues long. The chain's CDR3 is CASSQGGRTYEQYF. The CDR3 DNA reads as TGTGCCAGCAGCCAAGGCGGGAGGACCTACGAGCAGTACTTC.

This clone was observed a few times. J is TRBJ1-3 and V is TRBV6-5; D uncertain. Germline CDR1 MNHEY, CDR2 SVGAGI. The germline V and J ends were trimmed by 5 bases and 1 base, with 9 bases remaining between them. The CDR3 consists of 14 residues. Here the CDR3 reads CASSSKVSGNTIYF. The CDR3 region has the DNA TGTGCCAGCAGTAGCAAAGTTTCTGGAAACACCATATATTTT.

The V and J genes are TRBV27 and TRBJ1-3, with 7 bases identical to TRBD1. The germline CDR1 and CDR2 sequences are MNHEY and SMNVEV (reference sequence). The CDR3 totals 16 residues. The junction had 8 bases not matched to a gene; V was cut back by 4 bases and J by 2 bases. The chain's CDR3 is CASSSRKGAPGNTIYF. The CDR3 nucleotides are TGTGCCAGCAGTTCGAGAAAGGGGGCGCCTGGAAACACCATATATTTT.

The V call is TRBV7-2, the J call TRBJ2-1, with 12 bases identical to TRBD2. Germline loops: CDR1 SGHTA, CDR2 FQGNSA. V trimming: 4 bases; J trimming: 5 bases; junction bases outside the gene matches: 3. The CDR3 is 15 amino acids. CDR3 protein: CASSSSGGANNEQFF. CDR3 in DNA: TGTGCCAGCAGCTCTAGCGGGGGGGCTAACAATGAGCAGTTCTTC.

The chain has TRBV5-1 and TRBJ1-1; D may be TRBD1 (5 bases). V lost 4 bases to trimming and J lost 1 base, with 11 bases between them. CDR1 and CDR2 from the germline V gene are SGHRS and YFSETQ. The CDR3 contains 14 residues. CDR3: CASSLLDRNTEAFF. CDR3 DNA: TGCGCCAGCAGCCTTCTAGACAGGAACACTGAAGCTTTCTTT.

V usage is TRBV11-2 and J usage is TRBJ1-2; no firm D call. The V and J ends lost 1 base and 4 bases respectively, with 7 bases between them. CDR1 SGHAT and CDR2 FQNNGV come from the germline V gene. The CDR3 totals 13 residues. The CDR3 DNA reads TGTGCCAGCAGCTTAGGCACAGCCTATGGCTACACCTTC. The encoded protein is CASSLGTAYGYTF.

In its sample, this clone was seen once. This sequence joins TRBV4-1 and TRBJ1-2, with TRBD1 matching over 8 bases. The CDR3 extends over 17 amino acids. V trimming: 3 bases; J trimming: 6 bases; junction bases outside the gene matches: 15. Germline V gene sequence: CDR1 MGHRA, CDR2 YSYEKL. CDR3 in amino acids: CASSQSRSGGGSDGYTF. The CDR3 region has the DNA TGCGCCAGCAGCCAGTCTAGGTCAGGGGGCGGTTCGGATGGCTACACCTTC.

The chain has TRBV18 and TRBJ1-2, with 7 nucleotides matching TRBD1. V lost 1 base to trimming and J lost 4 bases; unmatched junction nucleotides: 6. CDR1 and CDR2 from the germline V gene are KGHSH and LQKENI. This CDR3 is built from 15 residues. The CDR3 reads CASSPQQGTSYGYTF. DNA of the CDR3: TGTGCCAGCTCACCACAACAGGGGACATCCTATGGCTACACCTTC.

CDR3 coding DNA: TGTGCCAGCAGGAAACTAGCGGTAAACACCGGGGAGCTGTTTTTT. Its protein is CASRKLAVNTGELFF. The V gene is TRBV2, the J gene TRBJ2-2, with TRBD2 matching over 8 bases. CDR1 is SNHLY, CDR2 FYNNEI, per germline. The CDR3 covers 15 residues. The junction had 5 bases not matched to a gene; V was cut back by 6 bases and J by 2 bases.

The rearrangement uses TRBV5-1 and TRBJ2-5; 10 nucleotides align to TRBD2. V was pared by 4 bases and J by 4 bases, with 7 bases of the junction left unmatched. The CDR3 covers 15 residues. From germline, CDR1 is SGHRS and CDR2 YFSETQ. The CDR3 reads CASSPGAGGVETQYF. The CDR3 DNA reads TGCGCCAGCAGCCCCGGAGCGGGAGGGGTAGAGACCCAGTACTTC.

The chain uses TRBV5-4 and TRBJ2-5, with TRBD2 matching over 8 bases. The V segment lost 1 base and the J segment 5 bases; nucleotides outside the gene matches: 4. Per germline, CDR1 SGHNT and CDR2 YYREEE (reference sequence). The CDR3 is made up of 14 amino acids. The CDR3 nucleotides are TGTGCCAGCAGCTTGAGGGCTAGCGGGGAGACCCAGTACTTC. It is translated as CASSLRASGETQYF.

The J gene is TRBJ2-7, the V gene TRBV7-2; D call uncertain. Trimming stripped 3 bases from V and 2 bases from J, with 8 bases between. The germline gives CDR1 SGHTA, CDR2 FQGNSA. The CDR3 loop spans 13 amino acids. In DNA form, the CDR3 reads TGTGCCAGCAGCTTCAATACAGCCTACGAGCAGTACTTC. Its translation is CASSFNTAYEQYF.

CDR3 sequence (DNA): TGCGCCAGTCCTCGTTTTTTGGACAGGGAGGATGGAGAGACCCAGTACTTC. Its protein product is CASPRFLDREDGETQYF. This sequence joins TRBV23-1 and TRBJ2-5; 8 positions agree with TRBD1. TRBV23-1 is sorted into the ORF group, with uncertain function. Unmatched junction bases numbered 19, after V lost 9 bases and J lost 4 bases. This CDR3 contains 17 residues.

The J gene is TRBJ2-7, the V gene TRBV6-5, with 8 bases matching TRBD1. CDR1 and CDR2 from the germline V gene are MNHEY and SVGAGI. The J segment lost 3 bases and the V segment lost 4 bases, leaving 5 bases of the junction unmatched. CDR3 size: 14 residues. CDR3 in amino acids: CASSSQGGNYEQYF. The DNA for the CDR3 is TGTGCCAGCAGTTCACAGGGGGGAAACTACGAGCAGTACTTC.

This rearrangement joins TRBV5-4 to TRBJ2-3, with 7 bases aligning to TRBD2. In germline, CDR1 is SGHNT, CDR2 YYREEE (reference sequence). CDR3 length: 14 residues. V dropped 3 bases and J dropped 0; count of bases not matched to a gene: 1. The CDR3 coding sequence is TGTGCCAGCAGCTCCGGGGGGAGCACAGATACGCAGTATTTT. It is translated as CASSSGGSTDTQYF.

The J gene is TRBJ1-5, the V gene TRBV4-1, with TRBD1 as a possible D gene (6 bases). Looked up from germline, CDR1 is MGHRA and CDR2 is YSYEKL. The CDR3 contains 18 residues. Between the trimmed V and J ends, which lost 4 bases and 0 bases, there was a span of 19 bases. The CDR3 nucleotides are TGCGCCAGCAGCCCCGGAGGCAGGGGAACCTATAGCAATCAGCCCCAGCATTTT. It is translated as CASSPGGRGTYSNQPQHF.

The chain is built from TRBV2 and TRBJ1-1, with D possibly matching TRBD1 (5 bases). Germline CDR1 is SNHLY and CDR2 is FYNNEI. The CDR3 loop spans 13 amino acids. V lost 6 bases to trimming and J lost 10 bases, with 18 bases between them. The CDR3 loop reads CASSPQGPRSAFF. The CDR3 region has the DNA TGTGCCAGCAGCCCCCAGGGCCCCCGGTCAGCTTTCTTT.

In nucleotides, the CDR3 is TGTGCCACCAGTGACTCCGGACAGGGTCCCAATGAGCAGTTCTTC. Residues: CATSDSGQGPNEQFF. The rearrangement joins TRBV24-1 to TRBJ2-1, with 8 bases fitting TRBD1. The CDR3 consists of 15 residues. Germline lookup yields CDR1 KGHDR and CDR2 SFDVKD. J lost 6 bases, V lost 4 bases, and 7 bases had no gene match.

The V gene is TRBV2, the J gene TRBJ1-1; 7 bases agree with TRBD1. From germline, CDR1 is SNHLY and CDR2 FYNNEI. V lost 8 bases, J lost 10 bases, and 22 bases stayed unmatched. The CDR3 has 16 amino acids. The CDR3 protein is CASESGQRGIIGGAFF. The CDR3 nucleotides are TGTGCCAGCGAGTCGGGACAGCGGGGGATAATCGGTGGAGCTTTCTTT.

This chain links TRBV3-1 (or the pseudogene TRBV3-2) with TRBJ2-5; 10 bases line up with TRBD2. The CDR3 is made up of 13 amino acids. Germline loops: CDR1 LGHDT, CDR2 YNNKEL (reference sequence). Germline trimming cut 6 bases from V and 7 bases from J; bases unmatched to any gene: 5. This CDR3 reads CASSPIAGGTQYF. CDR3 nucleotide sequence: TGTGCCAGCAGTCCTATAGCGGGGGGGACCCAGTACTTC.

The rearrangement joins TRBV4-3 to TRBJ1-4, with D hard to call. Germline CDR1 is LGHNA and CDR2 is YSLEER. V was pared by 1 base and J by 3 bases, with 9 bases between. This CDR3 comprises 15 residues. The CDR3 DNA follows: TGCGCCAGCAGCCAAGGGCAGGTATCTAATGAAAAACTGTTTTTT. Its translation is CASSQGQVSNEKLFF.

The rearrangement joins TRBV6-5 to TRBJ1-2; TRBD1 matches 8 bases. This CDR3 region has 14 residues. The germline V gene has CDR1 MNHEY and CDR2 SVGAGI. Trimming took 6 bases from V and 5 from J; bases not matched to a gene: 8. CDR3: CASSRDRRSYGYTF. DNA for the CDR3: TGTGCCAGCAGCCGGGACAGGAGATCTTATGGCTACACCTTC.

The V and J genes are TRBV6-2 or TRBV6-3 and TRBJ1-5; TRBD1 agrees at 8 bases. This CDR3 contains 16 residues. With 4 bases clipped from V and 2 bases from J, the junction kept 7 bases outside the gene matches. Looked up from germline, CDR1 is MNHEY and CDR2 is SVGEGT. The CDR3 nucleotides read TGTGCCAGCAGTTCCAGGACAGGGTTCGGCAATCAGCCCCAGCATTTT. It translates to CASSSRTGFGNQPQHF.

V and J are TRBV12-3 or TRBV12-4 and TRBJ2-1; the D is unclear. With 4 bases removed from V and 3 bases from J, the gap between germline ends came to 7 bases. CDR3 size: 13 residues. The CDR3 is CASSWSDYNEQFF. The CDR3 bases are TGTGCCAGCAGTTGGAGCGACTACAATGAGCAGTTCTTC.

The chain couples TRBV5-1 to TRBJ2-1; 10 bases match TRBD2. Germline CDR1 reads SGHRS; CDR2 reads YFSETQ. CDR3 length equals 14 residues. J was trimmed by 5 bases and V by 2 bases; bases with no gene match: 1. CDR3 nucleotides: TGCGCCAGCAGCTTCCTAGCGGGGGACAATGAGCAGTTCTTC. It is translated as CASSFLAGDNEQFF. Complete variable domain (other parts from reference TRBV5-1 and TRBJ2-1): KAGVTQTPRYLIKTRGQQVTLSCSPISGHRSVSWYQQTPGQGLQFLFEYFSETQRNKGNFPGRFSGRQFSNSRSEMNVSTLELGDSALYLCASSFLAGDNEQFFGPGTRLTVL.

The genes are TRBV29-1 and TRBJ2-6; the match to TRBD1 covers 12 bases. Germline V gives CDR1 SQVTM, CDR2 ANQGSEA. The CDR3 contains 18 residues. V trimming: 2 bases; J trimming: 2 bases; junction bases outside the gene matches: 7. Here the CDR3 DNA reads TGCAGCGTTGAAATCGGGACAGGGGGCACCACTGGGGCCAACGTCCTGACTTTC. Its protein product is CSVEIGTGGTTGANVLTF.